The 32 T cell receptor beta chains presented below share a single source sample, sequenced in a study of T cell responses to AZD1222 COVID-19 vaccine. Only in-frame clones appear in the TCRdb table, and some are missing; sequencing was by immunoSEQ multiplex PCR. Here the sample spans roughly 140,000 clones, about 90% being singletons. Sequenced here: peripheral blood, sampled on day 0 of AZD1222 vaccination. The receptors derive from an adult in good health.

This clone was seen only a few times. The CDR3 DNA sequence: TGTGCCAGCAGGCTGGGACAGCCTAGCTCCTACGAGCAGTACTTC. It codes for CASRLGQPSSYEQYF. The chain joins TRBV9 to TRBJ2-7; TRBD1 agrees at 7 bases. The junction had 8 bases not matched to a gene; V was cut back by 5 bases and J by 0 bases. CDR3 length equals 15 residues. CDR1 is SGDLS, CDR2 YYNGEE, per germline.

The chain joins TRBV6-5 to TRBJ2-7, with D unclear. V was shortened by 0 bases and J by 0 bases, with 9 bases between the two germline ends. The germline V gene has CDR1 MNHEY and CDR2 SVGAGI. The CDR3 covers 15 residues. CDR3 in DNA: TGTGCCAGCAGTTACTCTCTGGCGTTCTCCTACGAGCAGTACTTC. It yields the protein CASSYSLAFSYEQYF.

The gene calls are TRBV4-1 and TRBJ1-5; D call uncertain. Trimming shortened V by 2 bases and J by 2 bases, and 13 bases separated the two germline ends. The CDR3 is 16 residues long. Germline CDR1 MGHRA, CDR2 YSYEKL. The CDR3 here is CASSQYYGSGNQPQHF. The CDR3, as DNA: TGCGCCAGCAGCCAATACTACGGATCGGGCAATCAGCCCCAGCATTTT.

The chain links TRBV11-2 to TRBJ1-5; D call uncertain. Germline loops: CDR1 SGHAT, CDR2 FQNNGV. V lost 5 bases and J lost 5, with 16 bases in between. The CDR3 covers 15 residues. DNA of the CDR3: TGTGCCAGCAGCGCATACATAGGGAATGATCAGCCCCAGCATTTT. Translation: CASSAYIGNDQPQHF.

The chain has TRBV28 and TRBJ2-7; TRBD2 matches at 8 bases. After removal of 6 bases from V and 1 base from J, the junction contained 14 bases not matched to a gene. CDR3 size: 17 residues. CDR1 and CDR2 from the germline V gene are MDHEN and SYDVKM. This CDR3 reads CASSPGLARPHSYEQYF. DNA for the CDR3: TGTGCCAGCAGCCCAGGACTAGCCCGCCCGCATTCCTACGAGCAGTACTTC.

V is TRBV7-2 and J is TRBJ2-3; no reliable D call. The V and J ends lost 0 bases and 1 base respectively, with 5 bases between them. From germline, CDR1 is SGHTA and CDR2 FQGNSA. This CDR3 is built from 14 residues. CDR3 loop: CASSLALGTDTQYF. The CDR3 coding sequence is TGTGCCAGCAGCTTAGCGCTTGGCACAGATACGCAGTATTTT.

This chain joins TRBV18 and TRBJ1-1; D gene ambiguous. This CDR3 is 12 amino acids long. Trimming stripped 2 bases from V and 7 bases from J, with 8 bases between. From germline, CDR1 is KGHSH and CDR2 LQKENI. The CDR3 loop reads CASSPDGLEAFF. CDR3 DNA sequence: TGTGCCAGCTCACCAGACGGGCTTGAAGCTTTCTTT.

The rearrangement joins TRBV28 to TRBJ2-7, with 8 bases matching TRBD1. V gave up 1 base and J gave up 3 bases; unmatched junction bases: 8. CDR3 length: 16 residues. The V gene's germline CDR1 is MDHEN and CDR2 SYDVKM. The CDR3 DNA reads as TGTGCCAGCAGTTTATCGCCGGGACAGGACAACTACGAGCAGTACTTC. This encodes CASSLSPGQDNYEQYF. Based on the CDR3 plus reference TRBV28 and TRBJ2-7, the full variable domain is DVKVTQSSRYLVKRTGEKVFLECVQDMDHENMFWYRQDPGLGLRLIYFSYDVKMKEKGDIPEGYSVSREKKERFSLILESASTNQTSMYLCASSLSPGQDNYEQYFGPGTRLTVT.

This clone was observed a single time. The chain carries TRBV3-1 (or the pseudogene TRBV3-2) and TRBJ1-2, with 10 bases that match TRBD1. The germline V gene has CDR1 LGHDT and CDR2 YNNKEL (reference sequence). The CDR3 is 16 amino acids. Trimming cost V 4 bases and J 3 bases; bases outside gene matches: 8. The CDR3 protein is CASSRTGGRFDYGYTF. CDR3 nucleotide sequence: TGTGCCAGCAGCCGGACAGGGGGAAGGTTTGACTATGGCTACACCTTC.

CDR3 bases: TGTGCCACCAGCCCGACAGGGGTCTCTGGAAACACCATATATTTT. It translates to CATSPTGVSGNTIYF. This chain links TRBV15 with TRBJ1-3; TRBD1 aligns across 8 bases. V trimming: 5 bases; J trimming: 0 bases; junction bases outside the gene matches: 3. CDR1 and CDR2 from the germline V gene are LNHNV and YYDKDF (reference sequence). This CDR3 region has 15 residues.

This chain's CDR3 is CASRMLSNSYNEQFF. The CDR3, as DNA: TGCGCCAGCAGAATGCTATCTAACTCCTACAATGAGCAGTTCTTC. The chain employs TRBV5-1 and TRBJ2-1; D remains ambiguous. Trimming pared 5 bases from V and 0 bases from J, leaving 12 bases between. This CDR3 spans 15 amino acids. Germline CDR1 SGHRS, CDR2 YFSETQ.

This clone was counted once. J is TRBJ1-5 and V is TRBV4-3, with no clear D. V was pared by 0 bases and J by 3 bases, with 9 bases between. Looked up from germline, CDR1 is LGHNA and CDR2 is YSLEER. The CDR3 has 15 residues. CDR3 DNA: TGCGCCAGCAGCCAAGAACGGCACCCCAATCAGCCCCAGCATTTT. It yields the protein CASSQERHPNQPQHF.

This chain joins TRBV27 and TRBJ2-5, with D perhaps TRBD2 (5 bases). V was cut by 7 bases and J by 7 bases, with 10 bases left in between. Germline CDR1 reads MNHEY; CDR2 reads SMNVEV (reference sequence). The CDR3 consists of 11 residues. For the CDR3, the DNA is TGTGCCAGCACGGGATGGGGGACCCAGTACTTC. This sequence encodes CASTGWGTQYF.

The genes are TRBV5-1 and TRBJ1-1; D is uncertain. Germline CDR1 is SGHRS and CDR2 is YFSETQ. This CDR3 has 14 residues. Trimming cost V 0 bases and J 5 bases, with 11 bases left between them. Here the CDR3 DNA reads TGCGCCAGCAGCTTGGCCGATGGTGGGACTGAAGCTTTCTTT. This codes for CASSLADGGTEAFF.

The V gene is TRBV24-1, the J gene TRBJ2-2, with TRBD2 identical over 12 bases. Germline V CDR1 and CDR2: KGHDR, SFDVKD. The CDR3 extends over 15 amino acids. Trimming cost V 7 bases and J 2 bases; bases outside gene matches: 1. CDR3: CATRGLAGNTGELFF. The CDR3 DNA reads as TGTGCCACCAGAGGACTAGCGGGAAACACCGGGGAGCTGTTTTTT.

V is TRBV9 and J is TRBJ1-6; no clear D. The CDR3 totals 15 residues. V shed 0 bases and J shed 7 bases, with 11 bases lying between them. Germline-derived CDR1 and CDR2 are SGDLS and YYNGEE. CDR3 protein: CASSVEYLGNSPLHF. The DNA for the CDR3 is TGTGCCAGCAGCGTAGAGTATTTGGGGAATTCACCCCTCCACTTT.

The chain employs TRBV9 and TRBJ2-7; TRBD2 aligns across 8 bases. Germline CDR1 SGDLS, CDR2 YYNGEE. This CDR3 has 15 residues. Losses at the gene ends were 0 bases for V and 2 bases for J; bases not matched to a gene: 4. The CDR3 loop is CASSVGSGGAYEQYF. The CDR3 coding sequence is TGTGCCAGCAGCGTAGGGAGCGGGGGAGCCTACGAGCAGTACTTC.

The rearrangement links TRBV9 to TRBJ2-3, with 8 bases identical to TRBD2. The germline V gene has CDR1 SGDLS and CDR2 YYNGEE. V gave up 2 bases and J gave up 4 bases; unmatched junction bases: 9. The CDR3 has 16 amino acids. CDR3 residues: CASSVRSGGQSDTQYF. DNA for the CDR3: TGTGCCAGCAGCGTCCGATCGGGAGGGCAATCAGATACGCAGTATTTT.

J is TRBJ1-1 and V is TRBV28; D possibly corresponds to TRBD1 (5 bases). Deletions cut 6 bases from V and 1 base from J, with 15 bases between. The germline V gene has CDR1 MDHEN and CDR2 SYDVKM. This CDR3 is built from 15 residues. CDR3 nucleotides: TGTGCCAGCAGCAAAACCGATACAGGGAACACTGAAGCTTTCTTT. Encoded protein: CASSKTDTGNTEAFF.

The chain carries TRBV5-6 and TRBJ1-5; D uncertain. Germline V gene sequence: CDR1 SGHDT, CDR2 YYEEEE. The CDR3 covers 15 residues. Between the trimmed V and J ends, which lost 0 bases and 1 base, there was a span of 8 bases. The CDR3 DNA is TGTGCCAGCAGCTTGGGTATATTCAGCAATCAGCCCCAGCATTTT. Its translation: CASSLGIFSNQPQHF.

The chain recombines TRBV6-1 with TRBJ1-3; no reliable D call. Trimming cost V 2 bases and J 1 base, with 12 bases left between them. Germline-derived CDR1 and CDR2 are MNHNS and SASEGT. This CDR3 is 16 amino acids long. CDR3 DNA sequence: TGTGCCAGCAGTGAACTCGTGCGGCCGTCTGGAAACACCATATATTTT. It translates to CASSELVRPSGNTIYF.

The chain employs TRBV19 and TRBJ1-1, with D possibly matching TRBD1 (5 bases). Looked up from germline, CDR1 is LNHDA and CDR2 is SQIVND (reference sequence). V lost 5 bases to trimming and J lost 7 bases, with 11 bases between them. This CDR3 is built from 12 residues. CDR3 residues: CASSPSGGEAFF. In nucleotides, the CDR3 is TGTGCCAGTAGTCCTTCCGGGGGTGAAGCTTTCTTT.

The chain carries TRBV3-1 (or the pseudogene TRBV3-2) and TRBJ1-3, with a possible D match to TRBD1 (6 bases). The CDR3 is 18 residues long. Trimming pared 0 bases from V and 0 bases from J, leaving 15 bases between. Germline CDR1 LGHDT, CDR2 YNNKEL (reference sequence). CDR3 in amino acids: CASSQDPFGGGSGNTIYF. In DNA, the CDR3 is TGTGCCAGCAGCCAAGATCCTTTTGGGGGCGGCTCTGGAAACACCATATATTTT.

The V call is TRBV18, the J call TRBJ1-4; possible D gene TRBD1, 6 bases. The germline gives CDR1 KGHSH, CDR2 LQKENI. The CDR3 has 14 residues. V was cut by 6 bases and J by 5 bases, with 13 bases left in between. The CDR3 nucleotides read TGTGCCAGCTCGTTACAGGGCGGCAATGAAAAACTGTTTTTT. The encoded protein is CASSLQGGNEKLFF.

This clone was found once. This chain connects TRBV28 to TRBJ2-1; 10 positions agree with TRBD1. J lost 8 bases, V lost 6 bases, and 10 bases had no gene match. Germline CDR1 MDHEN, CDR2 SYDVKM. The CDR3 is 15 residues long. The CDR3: CASRDGQGGPDEQFF. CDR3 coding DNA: TGTGCCAGCAGGGATGGACAGGGGGGCCCGGATGAGCAGTTCTTC. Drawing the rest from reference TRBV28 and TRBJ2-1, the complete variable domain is DVKVTQSSRYLVKRTGEKVFLECVQDMDHENMFWYRQDPGLGLRLIYFSYDVKMKEKGDIPEGYSVSREKKERFSLILESASTNQTSMYLCASRDGQGGPDEQFFGPGTRLTVL.

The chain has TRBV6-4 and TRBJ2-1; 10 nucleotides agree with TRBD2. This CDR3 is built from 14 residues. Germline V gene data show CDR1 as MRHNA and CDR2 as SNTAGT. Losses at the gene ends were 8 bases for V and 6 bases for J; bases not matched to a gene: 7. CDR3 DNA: TGTGCCAGCTTGGAGCGGGAGGGAGGCAATGAGCAGTTCTTC. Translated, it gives CASLEREGGNEQFF.

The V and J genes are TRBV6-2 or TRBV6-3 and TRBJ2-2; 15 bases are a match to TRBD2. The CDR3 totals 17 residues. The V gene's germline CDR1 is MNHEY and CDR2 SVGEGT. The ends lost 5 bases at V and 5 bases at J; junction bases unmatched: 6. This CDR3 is CASSGTSGRIGTGELFF. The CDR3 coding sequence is TGTGCCAGCAGTGGGACTAGCGGGAGGATAGGAACCGGGGAGCTGTTTTTT.

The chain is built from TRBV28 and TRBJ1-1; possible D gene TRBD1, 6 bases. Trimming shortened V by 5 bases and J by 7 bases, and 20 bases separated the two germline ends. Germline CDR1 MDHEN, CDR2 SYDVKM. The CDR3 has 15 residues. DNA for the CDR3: TGTGCCAGCAGTACCTTGGGGGGCCTTGGGGGTGAAGCTTTCTTT. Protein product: CASSTLGGLGGEAFF. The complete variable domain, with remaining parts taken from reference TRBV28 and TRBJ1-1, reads DVKVTQSSRYLVKRTGEKVFLECVQDMDHENMFWYRQDPGLGLRLIYFSYDVKMKEKGDIPEGYSVSREKKERFSLILESASTNQTSMYLCASSTLGGLGGEAFFGQGTRLTVV.

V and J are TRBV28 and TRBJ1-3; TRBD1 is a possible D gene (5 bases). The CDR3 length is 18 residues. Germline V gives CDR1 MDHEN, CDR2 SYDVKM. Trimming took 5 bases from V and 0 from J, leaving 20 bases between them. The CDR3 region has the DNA TGTGCCAGCAGTCCCTTTGAGATTGGGGGGGACTCTGGAAACACCATATATTTT. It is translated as CASSPFEIGGDSGNTIYF.

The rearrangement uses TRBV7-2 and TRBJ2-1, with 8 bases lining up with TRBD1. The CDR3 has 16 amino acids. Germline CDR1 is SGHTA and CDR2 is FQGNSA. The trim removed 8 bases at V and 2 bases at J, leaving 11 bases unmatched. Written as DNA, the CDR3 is TGTGCCAGCCTCTCCTATGGACAGGGCCCCTACAATGAGCAGTTCTTC. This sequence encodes CASLSYGQGPYNEQFF.

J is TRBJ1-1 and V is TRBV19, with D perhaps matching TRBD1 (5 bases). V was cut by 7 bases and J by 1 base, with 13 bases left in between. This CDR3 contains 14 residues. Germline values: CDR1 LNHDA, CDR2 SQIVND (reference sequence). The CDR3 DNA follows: TGTGCCAGTACCGCGGGGGGGTGGAACACTGAAGCTTTCTTT. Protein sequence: CASTAGGWNTEAFF.

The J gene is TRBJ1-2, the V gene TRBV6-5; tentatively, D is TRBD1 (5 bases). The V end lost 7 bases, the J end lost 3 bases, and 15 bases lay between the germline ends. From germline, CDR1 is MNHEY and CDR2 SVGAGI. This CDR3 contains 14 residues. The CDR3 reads CASTLLGADYGYTF. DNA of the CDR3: TGTGCCAGCACGCTCCTAGGGGCCGACTATGGCTACACCTTC.